Detailed here is one T cell receptor (beta chain). This entry belongs to a study of circulating and synovial CD4+ cells in juvenile arthritis. Trimming took 3 bases from V and 0 from J; bases not matched to a gene: 9. This CDR3 region has 17 residues. The germline gives CDR1 KGHSH, CDR2 LQKENI. The repertoire was sequenced with immunoSEQ multiplex PCR; TCRdb's copy has only in-frame clones and lacks some. Of some 16,000 clones in the sample, approximately 89% were seen once. The source of this sequence is a human donor with juvenile idiopathic arthritis. The J gene is TRBJ1-1, the V gene TRBV18, with 8 nucleotides matching TRBD1. The sample was CD4+ T cells from blood. CDR3 region: CASSPTGAQHVNTEAFF. Written as DNA, the CDR3 is TGTGCCAGCTCACCGACAGGGGCCCAGCATGTGAACACTGAAGCTTTCTTT.